Listed here are 22 T cell receptor beta chains from one sample, sequenced in a study of T cells in Graves' hyperthyroidism and ophthalmopathy. Authors of the study amplified TCR beta CDR3 regions from RNA transcripts. First-round RT-PCR of the TCR CDR3 relied on the HTBI primer set. TCRdb re-called the multiplex PCR reads through MiXCR, storing one row per CDR3 protein. The sample has about 380,000 distinct CDR3 sequences, about 13% seen once. Sequenced: blood. All receptors come from a man aged 25-45 years with Graves' hyperthyroidism that later progressed to Graves' ophthalmopathy.

This clonotype was observed many times. The chain couples TRBV30 to TRBJ2-3; D gene ambiguous. The CDR3 extends over 12 amino acids. Germline values: CDR1 GTSNPN, CDR2 SVGIG (reference sequence). With 1 base removed from V and 3 bases from J, the gap between germline ends came to 5 bases. The CDR3 nucleotides are TGTGCCTGGAGTGACGAAACAGATACGCAGTATTTT. Its protein is CAWSDETDTQYF. The complete variable domain, with remaining parts taken from reference TRBV30 and TRBJ2-3, reads SQTIHQWPATLVQPVGSPLSLECTVEGTSNPNLYWYRQAAGRGLQLLFYSVGIGQISSEVPQNLSASRPQDRQFILSSKKLLLSDSGFYLCAWSDETDTQYFGPGTRLTVL.

The sample holds many counts of this clonotype. The chain couples TRBV11-2 to TRBJ1-2; D is perhaps TRBD1 (6 bases). Deletions cut 5 bases from V and 3 bases from J, with 13 bases between. The CDR3 spans 14 residues. The germline V gene encodes CDR1 SGHAT and CDR2 FQNNGV. CDR3 nucleotide sequence: TGTGCCAGCAGCGAAGGACAGTTGGACTATGGCTACACCTTC. Translated: CASSEGQLDYGYTF.

This clonotype was counted ten times or more. This chain uses TRBV30 with TRBJ1-6; D is perhaps TRBD1 (5 bases). Between the trimmed V and J ends, which lost 5 bases and 8 bases, there was a span of 19 bases. The germline V gene encodes CDR1 GTSNPN and CDR2 SVGIG (reference sequence). This CDR3 contains 15 residues. CDR3 nucleotide sequence: TGTGCCTGGCTTCAGCCTGGGACCGCTTATTCACCCCTCCACTTT. Translation gives CAWLQPGTAYSPLHF.

This clonotype came up many times. V usage is TRBV12-3 or TRBV12-4 and J usage is TRBJ1-2, with TRBD1 matching over 7 bases. The CDR3 has 11 residues. J was trimmed by 8 bases and V by 7 bases; bases with no gene match: 4. DNA for the CDR3: TGTGCCAGCACGGGAGGGGGCGGCTACACCTTC. Translation gives CASTGGGGYTF.

To note about this clonotype: One end of the junction varies from germline; a read error may be responsible. The chain couples TRBV12-3 or TRBV12-4 to TRBJ1-4; the D gene is possibly TRBD1 (5 bases). The CDR3 extends over 13 amino acids. CDR3 protein: CASSRTFGEKLFF. For the CDR3, the DNA is TGTGCCAGCAGTCGGACATTTGGGGAAAAACTTTTTTTT.

The chain couples TRBV5-8 to TRBJ1-2, with D perhaps matching TRBD1 (5 bases). CDR1 is SGHTS and CDR2 is YDEGEE in the germline V gene. The CDR3 is made up of 14 amino acids. Trimming pared 4 bases from V and 3 bases from J, leaving 13 bases between. The CDR3 sequence is CASSRGPGDYGYTF. The CDR3 DNA sequence: TGTGCCAGCAGCAGGGGCCCGGGGGACTATGGCTACACCTTC.

This sequence joins TRBV6-2 or TRBV6-3 and TRBJ1-2; weak D call: TRBD1 (6 bases). The V gene lost 2 bases and the J gene lost 6 bases, with 10 bases spanning the gap. CDR3 length equals 13 residues. The germline CDR1 and CDR2 sequences are MNHEY and SVGEGT. The CDR3 loop reads CASSYDRQDGYTF. CDR3 nucleotide sequence: TGTGCCAGCAGTTACGATAGACAGGATGGCTACACCTTC.

This chain joins TRBV18 and TRBJ1-4; 8 bases are shared with TRBD1. Trimming at V came to 3 bases and at J to 9 bases, leaving 6 bases not matched to a gene. CDR3 length equals 14 residues. The germline V gene has CDR1 KGHSH and CDR2 LQKENI. CDR3: CASSPGTGNKKLFF. DNA for the CDR3: TGTGCCAGCTCACCCGGGACAGGAAATAAAAAACTGTTTTTT.

This clonotype was detected a few times. The genes are TRBV5-1 and TRBJ2-6, with 7 bases aligning to TRBD1. The V segment lost 7 bases and the J segment 1 base; nucleotides outside the gene matches: 2. From germline, CDR1 is SGHRS and CDR2 YFSETQ. The length of the CDR3 is 14 residues. The DNA for the CDR3 is TGCGCCAGCGAGACAGGGTCTGGGGCCAACGTCCTGACTTTC. As protein: CASETGSGANVLTF.

The chain uses TRBV10-3 and TRBJ2-3; 12 bases match TRBD2. The CDR3 is made up of 16 amino acids. The ends lost 4 bases at V and 0 bases at J; junction bases unmatched: 2. Germline CDR1 reads ENHRY; CDR2 reads SYGVKD. The CDR3 reads CAISGGTSGSTDTQYF. The CDR3, as DNA: TGTGCCATCAGTGGCGGGACTAGCGGGAGCACAGATACGCAGTATTTT.

Note on this clonotype: This could be a read error, since a much larger clone is one nucleotide away. The chain employs TRBV7-8 and TRBJ1-4; 8 positions match TRBD1. The germline CDR1 and CDR2 sequences are SGHVS and FQNEAQ. The CDR3 extends over 16 amino acids. The CDR3 nucleotides are TGTGCCAGAAGCTTACGGGGAGGACAGGGTAGTGAAAAACTGTTTTTT. This gives the protein CARSLRGGQGSEKLFF.

This chain joins TRBV14 and TRBJ1-1; D gene uncertain. The CDR3 runs to 14 residues. Germline V CDR1 and CDR2: SGHDN, FVKESK. The V end was cut by 2 bases, the J end by 4 bases, with 11 bases between. As DNA, the CDR3 is TGTGCCAGCAGCCAAAACTACATCGGCACTGAAGCTTTCTTT. Amino acids: CASSQNYIGTEAFF.

This clonotype was recorded many times. The chain links TRBV6-6 to TRBJ2-3; the D gene is possibly TRBD2 (6 bases). Trimming left V 3 bases short and J 0 bases short, with 10 bases between. This CDR3 contains 15 residues. Germline-derived CDR1 and CDR2 are MNHNY and SVGAGI (reference sequence). CDR3 nucleotides: TGTGCCAGCAGTTATGGACTAACTAGCACAGATACGCAGTATTTT. Residues: CASSYGLTSTDTQYF.

This clonotype has only a few counts. This chain joins TRBV5-1 and TRBJ1-2; D might be TRBD1 (5 bases). The length of the CDR3 is 14 residues. Germline loops: CDR1 SGHRS, CDR2 YFSETQ. Trimming left V 0 bases short and J 5 bases short, with 11 bases between. The CDR3 DNA sequence: TGCGCCAGCAGCTTGGAGTCAGGGAGGTATGGCTACACCTTC. Its translation is CASSLESGRYGYTF.

The table lists this clonotype with many counts. The chain is built from TRBV12-3 or TRBV12-4 and TRBJ2-7, with 12 positions matching TRBD1. The CDR3 is made up of 14 amino acids. The V and J ends lost 3 bases and 6 bases, in that order; junction bases with no gene match: 3. The CDR3 coding sequence is TGTGCCAGCAGTTTGGGACAGGGGGCGCGCGAGCAGTACTTC. As protein: CASSLGQGAREQYF.

The V gene is TRBV28, the J gene TRBJ1-3, with D possibly TRBD1 on 6 matching bases. CDR1 MDHEN and CDR2 SYDVKM come from the germline V gene. Trimming removed 6 bases at V and 0 bases at J, with 12 bases between. The CDR3 is 15 amino acids. This chain's CDR3 is CASRQRQDSGNTIYF. For the CDR3, the DNA is TGTGCCAGCAGACAAAGACAGGACTCTGGAAACACCATATATTTT.

This clonotype has at least ten counts. The V and J genes are TRBV6-5 and TRBJ2-5; no clear D gene. CDR3 length equals 14 residues. Trimming left V 2 bases short and J 2 bases short, with 9 bases between. Germline values: CDR1 MNHEY, CDR2 SVGAGI. CDR3 loop: CASSYLSSQETQYF. In nucleotides, the CDR3 is TGTGCCAGCAGTTACCTGTCCAGTCAAGAGACCCAGTACTTC.

The CDR3: CASSLGGRGRDNEQFF. Written as DNA, the CDR3 is TGTGCCAGCAGCTTAGGTGGGCGGGGGAGAGACAATGAGCAGTTCTTC. This chain joins TRBV7-9 and TRBJ2-1; TRBD2 agrees at 7 bases. V shed 1 base and J 5 bases; nucleotides not matched to a gene: 8. Germline V lookup: CDR1 SEHNR, CDR2 FQNEAQ (reference sequence). The CDR3 loop spans 16 amino acids.

The rearrangement joins TRBV20-1 to TRBJ2-5, with 8 nucleotides matching TRBD2. Germline CDR1 is DFQATT and CDR2 is SNEGSKA (reference sequence). Germline trimming cut 4 bases from V and 5 bases from J; bases unmatched to any gene: 6. CDR3 size: 13 residues. The CDR3 sequence: CSANTGGLETQYF. CDR3 nucleotides: TGCAGTGCTAATACGGGAGGGTTGGAGACCCAGTACTTC.

With respect to this clonotype: A much larger clone differs from this one at a single base, so this may be a read error. The chain recombines TRBV20-1 with TRBJ1-5, with D perhaps matching TRBD1 (5 bases). Germline V CDR1 and CDR2: DFQATT, SNEGSKA (reference sequence). CDR3 size: 13 residues. In nucleotides, the CDR3 is TGCAGTGCTACGTCCAGGGCCAATCAGCCCGAGCATTTT. Encoded protein: CSATSRANQPEHF.

This clonotype has at least ten counts. This sequence joins TRBV12-3 or TRBV12-4 and TRBJ1-2, with D possibly being TRBD1 (5 bases). The CDR3 runs 12 residues. V lost 7 bases, J lost 5 bases, and 11 bases lay in between. The CDR3 region is CASTPEGYGYTF. As DNA, the CDR3 is TGTGCCAGCACCCCCGAGGGGTATGGCTACACCTTC.

This rearrangement joins TRBV20-1 to TRBJ2-3; D gene uncertain. V was cut by 4 bases and J by 0 bases, with 14 bases left in between. Germline V lookup: CDR1 DFQATT, CDR2 SNEGSKA (reference sequence). CDR3 length: 15 residues. CDR3 DNA: TGCAGTGCTAAGGGCGGTTCTTCTAGCACAGATACGCAGTATTTT. This encodes CSAKGGSSSTDTQYF.